This TCR beta chain was sequenced in a study of OX40 agonist ivuxolimab in advanced cancers. The CDR3 is 15 residues long. The germline gives CDR1 MNHNS, CDR2 SASEGT. The ends were cut back, 6 bases at V and 5 bases at J, with 17 bases in the middle. In its sample, this clone was seen once. Sequencing used immunoSEQ multiplex PCR; TCRdb keeps in-frame clones, though not all of them. The data contain about 84,000 clones, 84% of them singletons. The receptor was isolated from an adult with an advanced solid tumor such as melanoma, head and neck, liver or kidney cancer. The chain carries TRBV6-1 and TRBJ1-5, with a possible D match to TRBD1 (6 bases). The source was CD4+ or CD8+ T cells sorted from blood, collected in a trial of the OX40 agonist ivuxolimab. CDR3: CASSQNNRVDQPQHF. The CDR3 DNA reads TGTGCCAGCAGCCAGAATAACAGGGTAGATCAGCCCCAGCATTTT.